One and the same sample provided the 14 T cell receptor beta chains below, sequenced in a study of graft-versus-host responses after intestinal transplantation. Measured with immunoSEQ multiplex PCR; TCRdb has only the in-frame clones, and not every one. In the table there are about 12,000 clones, 80% to 95% of which are singletons. The sequences come from PBMCs, collected roughly 930 days after intestinal transplantation. The receptor set was obtained from a human patient who received an intestinal transplant, so some T cells may come from the graft donor.

This chain links TRBV6-5 with TRBJ2-1; 14 nucleotides align to TRBD2. The CDR3 is made up of 14 amino acids. Germline CDR1 is MNHEY and CDR2 is SVGAGI. V trimming: 5 bases; J trimming: 9 bases; junction bases outside the gene matches: 3. The CDR3 coding sequence is TGTGCCAGCAGTGGGGGACTAGCGGGGGTTGAGCAGTTCTTC. Encoded protein: CASSGGLAGVEQFF.

The chain couples TRBV6-1 to TRBJ1-2; weak D call: TRBD1 (6 bases). Germline CDR1 reads MNHNS; CDR2 reads SASEGT. The CDR3 contains 12 residues. CDR3 coding DNA: TGTGTCGCGTCGGGACACAACTATGGCTACACCTTC. Translating it yields CVASGHNYGYTF.

V and J are TRBV6-5 and TRBJ1-5; D perhaps matches TRBD1 (6 bases). The CDR3 length is 12 residues. Germline assignment: CDR1 MNHEY and CDR2 SVGAGI. V lost 8 bases to trimming and J lost 3 bases, with 8 bases between them. The CDR3 protein is CASGQPNQPQHF. DNA for the CDR3: TGTGCCAGCGGACAGCCCAATCAGCCCCAGCATTTT.

V usage is TRBV4-1 and J usage is TRBJ2-7, with TRBD2 matching 10 bases. Losses at the gene ends were 4 bases for V and 1 base for J; bases not matched to a gene: 10. Germline V gene lookup returns CDR1 MGHRA and CDR2 YSYEKL. The CDR3 loop spans 17 amino acids. DNA for the CDR3: TGCGCCAGCAGCCCGCAAGAACTAGCGGGGACATCCTACGAGCAGTACTTC. This sequence encodes CASSPQELAGTSYEQYF.

This clone occurred once. The chain employs TRBV7-9 and TRBJ2-2; no definite D call. V gave up 3 bases and J gave up 9 bases, with 8 bases separating them. Germline lookup yields CDR1 SEHNR and CDR2 FQNEAQ (reference sequence). The CDR3 is 12 amino acids. CDR3 sequence: CASSFGGRELFF. As DNA, the CDR3 is TGTGCCAGCAGCTTCGGTGGGAGGGAGCTGTTTTTT.

The chain combines TRBV19 with TRBJ2-1, with D maybe TRBD2 (5 bases). Germline CDR1 and CDR2: LNHDA and SQIVND (reference sequence). CDR3 length: 12 residues. Trimming removed 8 bases from V and 8 bases from J, with 13 bases in between. CDR3 DNA: TGTGCCAGTTCGGTCAGCGGAGATGAGCAGTTCTTC. As protein: CASSVSGDEQFF.

The chain combines TRBV2 with TRBJ2-5; no clear D. CDR1 and CDR2 from the germline V gene are SNHLY and FYNNEI. The CDR3 consists of 11 residues. Trimming cost V 7 bases and J 5 bases, with 8 bases left between them. In nucleotides, the CDR3 is TGTGCCAGCAACGGCTATGAGACCCAGTACTTC. Translating it yields CASNGYETQYF.

This clone was seen only a few times. The chain has TRBV2 and TRBJ2-7; 7 bases align to TRBD1. Trimming removed 5 bases from V and 3 bases from J; junction bases left unmatched: 4. This CDR3 spans 13 amino acids. Germline assignment: CDR1 SNHLY and CDR2 FYNNEI. DNA for the CDR3: TGTGCCAGCAGTCCGACAGGGAACTACGAGCAGTACTTC. Amino acids: CASSPTGNYEQYF.

The rearrangement joins TRBV5-8 to TRBJ2-7, with 7 bases identical to TRBD1. V gave up 4 bases and J gave up 0 bases; unmatched junction bases: 10. CDR1 SGHTS and CDR2 YDEGEE come from the germline V gene. CDR3 length equals 16 residues. CDR3 region: CASSAPSGDSSYEQYF. DNA for the CDR3: TGTGCCAGCAGCGCCCCCAGTGGGGACAGCTCCTACGAGCAGTACTTC.

The genes are TRBV5-1 and TRBJ2-2; 8 bases fit TRBD2. CDR3 length: 15 residues. V was pared by 2 bases and J by 1 base, with 1 base of the junction left unmatched. Germline V gene lookup returns CDR1 SGHRS and CDR2 YFSETQ. The DNA for the CDR3 is TGCGCCAGCAGCTTCGCGGGGGGGAACACCGGGGAGCTGTTTTTT. This sequence encodes CASSFAGGNTGELFF.

This chain connects TRBV6-5 to TRBJ2-7; D gene uncertain. Trimming left V 7 bases short and J 2 bases short, with 12 bases between. Germline CDR1 is MNHEY and CDR2 is SVGAGI. The CDR3 totals 13 residues. The chain's CDR3 is CASMSGSPYEQYF. In DNA, the CDR3 is TGTGCCAGCATGTCCGGCTCACCCTACGAGCAGTACTTC.

This clone has a handful of counts. The chain is built from TRBV7-8 and TRBJ1-5; no reliable D call. Deletions cut 4 bases from V and 2 bases from J, with 12 bases between. Germline CDR1 is SGHVS and CDR2 is FQNEAQ. The CDR3 is 15 amino acids. As DNA, the CDR3 is TGTGCCAGCAGCTCCGTGGGGAGGGGCAATCAGCCCCAGCATTTT. Encoded protein: CASSSVGRGNQPQHF. Full variable domain (rest looked up from reference TRBV7-8 and TRBJ1-5): GAGVSQSPRYKVAKRGQDVALRCDPISGHVSLFWYQQALGQGPEFLTYFQNEAQLDKSGLPSDRFFAERPEGSVSTLKIQRTQQEDSAVYLCASSSVGRGNQPQHFGDGTRLSIL.

V usage is TRBV6-6 and J usage is TRBJ2-1; D remains ambiguous. The length of the CDR3 is 12 residues. Germline V gene data show CDR1 as MNHNY and CDR2 as SVGAGI (reference sequence). The ends were cut back, 6 bases at V and 4 bases at J, with 7 bases in the middle. The CDR3 is CASSSLYNEQFF. The CDR3 DNA reads TGTGCCAGCAGCTCCCTTTACAATGAGCAGTTCTTC.

The V call is TRBV29-1, the J call TRBJ1-1; the D gene is possibly TRBD1 (5 bases). V shed 7 bases and J shed 1 base, with 10 bases lying between them. CDR3 length: 12 residues. Germline V gene lookup returns CDR1 SQVTM and CDR2 ANQGSEA. This CDR3 is CSGTTGNTEAFF. CDR3 bases: TGCAGCGGAACAACAGGGAACACTGAAGCTTTCTTT.